Listed here are 11 T cell receptor beta chains from one sample, sequenced in a study of blood T cell repertoires in COVID-19. The assay was immunoSEQ multiplex PCR, and TCRdb's table has in-frame clones only and misses some. The sample has some 300,000 clones, roughly 86% seen once. The sample consisted of peripheral blood. These receptors originate from a woman aged 25-40 years with COVID-19, enrolled during active disease.

CDR3 sequence (DNA): TGCAGCGTTGGGGGGACAAACACTGAAGCTTTCTTT. This codes for CSVGGTNTEAFF. The rearrangement links TRBV29-1 to TRBJ1-1; the D gene is possibly TRBD1 (6 bases). Germline V CDR1 and CDR2: SQVTM, ANQGSEA. Trimming removed 4 bases at V and 2 bases at J, with 8 bases between. This CDR3 spans 12 amino acids.

The chain has TRBV20-1 and TRBJ1-6, with 7 bases that match TRBD1. The V gene's germline CDR1 is DFQATT and CDR2 SNEGSKA (reference sequence). With 3 bases clipped from V and 10 bases from J, the junction kept 9 bases outside the gene matches. CDR3 length: 14 residues. In DNA form, the CDR3 reads TGCAGTGCTAGTTCGGCTAGGGGGCGATCACCCCTCCACTTT. Residues: CSASSARGRSPLHF.

The genes are TRBV6-6 and TRBJ1-6; tentative D call: TRBD1 (6 bases). This CDR3 has 16 amino acids. In germline, CDR1 is MNHNY, CDR2 SVGAGI (reference sequence). V shed 0 bases and J shed 10 bases, with 16 bases lying between them. The CDR3 reads CASSYSIGRGGSPLHF. The CDR3, as DNA: TGTGCCAGCAGTTACTCGATTGGCAGGGGAGGGTCACCCCTCCACTTT.

This clone was seen a single time. The chain joins TRBV5-1 to TRBJ1-1; 8 bases line up with TRBD1. Germline loops: CDR1 SGHRS, CDR2 YFSETQ. Trimming at V came to 5 bases and at J to 8 bases, leaving 17 bases not matched to a gene. The CDR3 spans 16 residues. CDR3 sequence reads: CASRGDPDRVKKEAFF. The CDR3 coding sequence is TGCGCCAGCAGGGGGGACCCGGACAGGGTCAAAAAGGAAGCTTTCTTT. The whole variable domain, remainder taken from reference TRBV5-1 and TRBJ1-1, is KAGVTQTPRYLIKTRGQQVTLSCSPISGHRSVSWYQQTPGQGLQFLFEYFSETQRNKGNFPGRFSGRQFSNSRSEMNVSTLELGDSALYLCASRGDPDRVKKEAFFGQGTRLTVV.

V gene TRBV7-9 combines with J gene TRBJ2-1, with no clear D. The V gene lost 4 bases and the J gene lost 6 bases, with 7 bases spanning the gap. Germline V gene sequence: CDR1 SEHNR, CDR2 FQNEAQ (reference sequence). CDR3 size: 12 residues. As DNA, the CDR3 is TGTGCCAGCAGCTCCCGCAGCAATGAGCAGTTCTTC. The encoded protein is CASSSRSNEQFF.

This chain connects TRBV13 to TRBJ1-4, with a weak D call TRBD1 (5 bases). V lost 6 bases, J lost 7 bases, and 15 bases lay in between. The CDR3 contains 14 residues. In germline, CDR1 is PRHDT, CDR2 FYEKMQ (reference sequence). The CDR3 protein is CASRALGGSEKLFF. In DNA, the CDR3 is TGTGCCAGCAGGGCCCTGGGGGGATCTGAAAAACTGTTTTTT.

The chain has TRBV29-1 and TRBJ2-7; D unclear. The germline V gene has CDR1 SQVTM and CDR2 ANQGSEA. Trimming left V 6 bases short and J 4 bases short, with 16 bases between. The CDR3 runs to 13 residues. The CDR3 sequence is CSVRMHSRYEQYV. The DNA of the CDR3 is TGCAGCGTCCGAATGCACTCCCGTTACGAGCAGTACGTC.

The DNA of the CDR3 is TGTGCCAGCAGCAAAGCCCCGGGACAGATCGCTGGCTACACCTTC. Translated: CASSKAPGQIAGYTF. The chain couples TRBV6-2 or TRBV6-3 to TRBJ1-2, with 7 nucleotides matching TRBD1. Trimming at V came to 6 bases and at J to 7 bases, leaving 14 bases not matched to a gene. There are 15 residues in the CDR3. The germline gives CDR1 MNHEY, CDR2 SVGEGT.

This clone was detected a few times. J is TRBJ1-4 and V is TRBV7-9, with 7 nucleotides matching TRBD1. Germline assignment: CDR1 SEHNR and CDR2 FQNEAQ (reference sequence). This CDR3 is 15 amino acids long. V trimming: 6 bases; J trimming: 8 bases; junction bases outside the gene matches: 12. As DNA, the CDR3 is TGTGCCAGCAGGCCCACCGGGACAGACTACGAAAAACTGTTTTTT. This sequence encodes CASRPTGTDYEKLFF.

Here the CDR3 reads CASRDSGQPNTEAFF. CDR3 sequence (DNA): TGTGCCAGCAGAGACTCGGGACAGCCGAACACTGAAGCTTTCTTT. The chain combines TRBV2 with TRBJ1-1; TRBD1 matches 7 bases. Germline V gives CDR1 SNHLY, CDR2 FYNNEI. The CDR3 covers 15 residues. With 6 bases clipped from V and 1 base from J, the junction kept 8 bases outside the gene matches.

The V call is TRBV15, the J call TRBJ1-1; D gene unclear. The CDR3 contains 14 residues. Germline V gene data show CDR1 as LNHNV and CDR2 as YYDKDF (reference sequence). V dropped 8 bases and J dropped 1 base, with 14 bases sitting between them. CDR3 in amino acids: CATAEPLANTEAFF. The DNA for the CDR3 is TGTGCCACCGCTGAACCGTTGGCGAACACTGAAGCTTTCTTT.